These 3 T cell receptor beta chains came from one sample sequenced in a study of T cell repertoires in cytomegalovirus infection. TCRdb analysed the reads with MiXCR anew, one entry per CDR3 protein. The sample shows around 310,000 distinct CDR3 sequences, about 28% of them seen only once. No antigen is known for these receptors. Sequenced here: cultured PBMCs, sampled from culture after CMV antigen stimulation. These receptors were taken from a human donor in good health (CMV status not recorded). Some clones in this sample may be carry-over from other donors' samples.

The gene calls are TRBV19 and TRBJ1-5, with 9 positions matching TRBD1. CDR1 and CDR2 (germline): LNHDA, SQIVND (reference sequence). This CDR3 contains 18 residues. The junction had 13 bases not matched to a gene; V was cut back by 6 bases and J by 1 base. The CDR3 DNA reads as TGTGCCAGTAGATCGGGACAGGGCGGCATCTGGAGCAATCAGCCCCAGCATTTT. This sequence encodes CASRSGQGGIWSNQPQHF.

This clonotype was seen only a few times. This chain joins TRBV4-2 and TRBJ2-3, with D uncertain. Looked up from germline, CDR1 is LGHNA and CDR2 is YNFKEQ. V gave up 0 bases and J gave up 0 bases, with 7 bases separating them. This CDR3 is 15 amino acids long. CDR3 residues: CASSQESKSTDTQYF. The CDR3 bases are TGTGCCAGCAGCCAAGAGAGTAAAAGCACAGATACGCAGTATTTT.

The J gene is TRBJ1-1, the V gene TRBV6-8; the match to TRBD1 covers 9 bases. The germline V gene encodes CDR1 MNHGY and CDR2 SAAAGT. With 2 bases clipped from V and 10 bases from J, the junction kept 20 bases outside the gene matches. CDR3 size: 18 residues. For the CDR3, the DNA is TGTGCCAGCAGTTACCCGAGACCGGGACAGGGCTTTTTTTCCGGAGCTTTCTTT. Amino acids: CASSYPRPGQGFFSGAFF.